This record covers a single T cell receptor (beta chain). Its antigen is not identified. Between the trimmed V and J ends, which lost 7 bases and 0 bases, there was a span of 12 bases. CDR1 SQVTM and CDR2 ANQGSEA come from the germline V gene. The CDR3 totals 13 residues. This sample is drawn from a study of early T cells in non-severe SARS-CoV-2 infection. Study-wide findings and caveats: Matching with VDJdb favored anti-spike CD8 responses (missing private and CD4 specificities).

TCRdb called the 5' RACE reads again in MiXCR, with one record for every CDR3 protein. The profile shows more than 50,000 distinct CDR3 sequences, roughly 5.9% of them singletons. The chain is built from TRBV29-1 and TRBJ1-1; D ambiguous. Material: whole blood. The sequence derives from an adult who was a healthcare worker with PCR-confirmed SARS-CoV-2 infection or an uninfected control (not recorded which). CDR3: CSAGEVMNTEAFF. The CDR3 nucleotides are TGCAGCGCTGGAGAGGTCATGAACACTGAAGCTTTCTTT.